One sample yielded the 15 T cell receptor beta chains listed below, sequenced in a study of cytomegalovirus exposure and HLA in healthy donors. Assay used: immunoSEQ multiplex PCR; TCRdb lists only in-frame clones, some missing. There are about 140,000 clones in the sample; 85% to 90% occur only once, and about 7.9% lies in the top ten. The sequenced sample consisted of PBMCs. These receptors were taken from a woman aged 18-35 years in good health and CMV-seropositive.

Only one count was recorded for this clone. The chain carries TRBV23-1 and TRBJ2-7; D may be TRBD1 (5 bases). TRBV23-1 is an ORF; its function is uncertain. Deletions cut 11 bases from V and 5 bases from J, with 22 bases between. This CDR3 is built from 14 residues. The DNA for the CDR3 is TGCGCCCTTGCCCCCAGGGCGAGGTTAGACGAGCAGTACTTC. This translates into CALAPRARLDEQYF.

The chain couples TRBV30 to TRBJ1-1; TRBD1 matches 8 bases. V was pared by 0 bases and J by 1 base, with 22 bases of the junction left unmatched. CDR1 GTSNPN and CDR2 SVGIG come from the germline V gene (reference sequence). CDR3 size: 21 residues. The CDR3 protein is CAWSVRSGQGRGFWRNTEAFF. The CDR3 DNA reads as TGTGCCTGGAGTGTACGGTCAGGACAGGGTAGGGGTTTCTGGAGGAACACTGAAGCTTTCTTT. Looking up the rest from reference TRBV30 and TRBJ1-1 gives the full variable domain: SQTIHQWPATLVQPVGSPLSLECTVEGTSNPNLYWYRQAAGRGLQLLFYSVGIGQISSEVPQNLSASRPQDRQFILSSKKLLLSDSGFYLCAWSVRSGQGRGFWRNTEAFFGQGTRLTVV.

The chain is built from TRBV7-2 and TRBJ1-1, with D unresolved. Trimming took off 1 base at V and 3 bases at J, with 12 bases between the two ends. Germline V gives CDR1 SGHTA, CDR2 FQGNSA. This CDR3 has 15 residues. CDR3 bases: TGTGCCAGCAGCTTAGTCGCACGGGAAGACACTGAAGCTTTCTTT. Its translation is CASSLVAREDTEAFF.

This clone was observed a few times. The V call is TRBV18, the J call TRBJ2-2; 7 bases map to TRBD1. The CDR3 totals 15 residues. Per the germline V gene, CDR1 is KGHSH and CDR2 is LQKENI. After removal of 4 bases from V and 0 bases from J, the junction contained 2 bases not matched to a gene. This CDR3 reads CASSLGQPNTGELFF. The DNA of the CDR3 is TGTGCCAGCTCACTGGGACAGCCGAACACCGGGGAGCTGTTTTTT.

This sequence joins TRBV7-9 and TRBJ2-7; 8 bases fit TRBD2. J was trimmed by 6 bases and V by 2 bases; bases with no gene match: 12. The CDR3 contains 16 residues. Germline V gene data show CDR1 as SEHNR and CDR2 as FQNEAQ (reference sequence). The CDR3 DNA sequence: TGTGCCAGCAGCTTAATTACGGGGGGGACTCCGGGCGAGCAGTACTTC. Translation gives CASSLITGGTPGEQYF.

This clone was detected once. The J gene is TRBJ1-1, the V gene TRBV19; D not certain. The CDR3 length is 11 residues. Germline V CDR1 and CDR2: LNHDA, SQIVND (reference sequence). V was pared by 11 bases and J by 0 bases, with 7 bases between. This CDR3 reads CACGMNTEAFF. CDR3 DNA: TGTGCCTGCGGGATGAACACTGAAGCTTTCTTT.

This chain's CDR3 is CASSPLDRDNSPLHF. The CDR3 nucleotides are TGTGCCAGCAGCCCCTTAGACAGGGATAATTCACCCCTCCACTTT. The chain has TRBV6-1 and TRBJ1-6, with 7 bases that match TRBD1. Germline V gives CDR1 MNHNS, CDR2 SASEGT. V lost 6 bases, J lost 5 bases, and 7 bases stayed unmatched. The length of the CDR3 is 15 residues.

The rearrangement links TRBV28 to TRBJ1-1, with unresolved D. The CDR3 length is 12 residues. The germline V gene has CDR1 MDHEN and CDR2 SYDVKM. V was shortened by 6 bases and J by 9 bases, with 14 bases between the two germline ends. This CDR3 is CASSPRPRKAFF. The DNA for the CDR3 is TGTGCCAGCAGCCCGCGGCCCCGGAAAGCTTTCTTT.

The chain employs TRBV28 and TRBJ1-2; the match to TRBD1 covers 7 bases. After removal of 5 bases from V and 4 bases from J, the junction contained 4 bases not matched to a gene. Germline CDR1 and CDR2: MDHEN and SYDVKM. The CDR3 length is 13 residues. DNA for the CDR3: TGTGCCAGCAGTACCGGACAGGCCTATGGCTACACCTTC. Its translation is CASSTGQAYGYTF.

CDR3 in amino acids: CASSGQVNTEAFF. Written as DNA, the CDR3 is TGTGCCAGCAGTGGACAGGTGAACACTGAAGCTTTCTTT. This chain links TRBV28 with TRBJ1-1, with TRBD1 identical over 7 bases. J was trimmed by 0 bases and V by 5 bases; bases with no gene match: 0. This CDR3 has 13 residues. Germline lookup yields CDR1 MDHEN and CDR2 SYDVKM.

This chain uses TRBV5-6 with TRBJ2-3; 7 positions match TRBD2. This CDR3 contains 17 residues. Germline V gene data show CDR1 as SGHDT and CDR2 as YYEEEE. The V segment lost 0 bases and the J segment 2 bases; nucleotides outside the gene matches: 9. CDR3 sequence: CASSLEGLADSTDTQYF. Here the CDR3 DNA reads TGTGCCAGCAGCTTGGAAGGTCTAGCGGACTCCACAGATACGCAGTATTTT.

The CDR3 coding sequence is TGTGCCAGCAGCTTTGGACAGGGTGGCTATGGCTACACCTTC. Its protein product is CASSFGQGGYGYTF. This rearrangement joins TRBV5-4 to TRBJ1-2, with TRBD1 matching over 8 bases. The CDR3 totals 14 residues. Germline CDR1 SGHNT, CDR2 YYREEE (reference sequence). With 2 bases clipped from V and 4 bases from J, the junction kept 4 bases outside the gene matches.

This clone has only a few counts. In the same sample, other DNA sequences code for this CDR3. The chain is built from TRBV18 and TRBJ1-2; a possible D gene is TRBD1 (5 bases). Germline V gene data show CDR1 as KGHSH and CDR2 as LQKENI. V was trimmed by 2 bases and J by 8 bases, leaving 12 bases between them. The CDR3 totals 13 residues. As DNA, the CDR3 is TGTGCCAGCTCACCATCCGACAGCAGAGGCTACACCTTC. Translated, it gives CASSPSDSRGYTF. The full variable domain, in which reference TRBV18 and TRBJ1-2 provide the parts outside the CDR3, is NAGVMQNPRHLVRRRGQEARLRCSPMKGHSHVYWYRQLPEEGLKFMVYLQKENIIDESGMPKERFSAEFPKEGPSILRIQQVVRGDSAAYFCASSPSDSRGYTFGSGTRLTVV.

The chain employs TRBV4-2 and TRBJ2-5; D is uncertain. Per germline, CDR1 LGHNA and CDR2 YNFKEQ. This CDR3 has 13 residues. Between the trimmed V and J ends, which lost 0 bases and 4 bases, there was a span of 6 bases. CDR3 coding DNA: TGTGCCAGCAGCCAAGATCGTCGAGAGACCCAGTACTTC. This codes for CASSQDRRETQYF.

V is TRBV27 and J is TRBJ2-5, with TRBD1 matching over 12 bases. V shed 4 bases, J shed 5 bases, and the junction held 5 bases outside the gene matches. Germline lookup yields CDR1 MNHEY and CDR2 SMNVEV (reference sequence). CDR3 length: 15 residues. The CDR3 is CASSSGTGGVETQYF. Written as DNA, the CDR3 is TGTGCCAGCAGTTCCGGGACAGGGGGCGTTGAGACCCAGTACTTC.